This TCR beta chain comes out of a study of shared clonotypes between healthy human individuals. Overall study context: The donor group consisted of two women and three men, aged 18 to 49. Study-wide findings and caveats: The sharing of 4.5% to 5.5% of naive CD4 clonotypes was seen across a handful of donors. Represented diversity, genetic and exposure-history alike, was limited by few donors.

This table comes from immunoSEQ multiplex PCR, and its TCRdb copy is limited to in-frame clones, with some not included. The profile shows 760,000 or so clones, about 96% of them singletons. V dropped 8 bases and J dropped 3 bases, with 17 bases sitting between them. Looked up from germline, CDR1 is SEHNR and CDR2 is FQNEAQ (reference sequence). The CDR3 is made up of 14 amino acids. CD8 cells regarded as naive lacked CD45RO, were positively chosen for CCR7, and omitted terminally differentiated effector memory CD45RA+ cells. On this clone: The antigen remains unidentified.

The sequence derives from a man aged 25 to 40 in good health. The chain is built from TRBV7-9 and TRBJ2-7; unclear D gene. The sample comprised naive CD8+ T cells sorted from blood. The CDR3 DNA is TGTGCCAGCGGCCACTCTGGGGTAGTCTACGAGCAGTACTTC. Translating it yields CASGHSGVVYEQYF.